A selection of T cell receptor beta chains follows, all from one sample in a study of blood T cell repertoires in COVID-19. Sequenced by immunoSEQ multiplex PCR; TCRdb stores in-frame clones only, minus some. The table includes about 220,000 clones, 80% to 90% detected once. The sample taken for sequencing was PBMCs or T cells enriched from blood (not recorded which). The receptors derive from a woman under 30 in a cohort exposed to, infected with or recovered from COVID-19 (not recorded which). Each CDR3 is given with its conserved first and last residue. Fields, in order: clone size, J gene, V gene, D gene, CDR3 protein, CDR3 DNA. D genes are given only for firm matches. Not all rows give a size; the values are once, few, many and, for expanded clones, a class.

>.|TRBJ1-2|TRBV6-5|.
CASSYRTAYGYTF
TGTGCCAGCAGTTACCGGACAGCCTATGGCTACACCTTC
>.|TRBJ1-3|TRBV12-2|.
CASRLRGFLDTIYF
TGTGCAAGTCGCTTACGCGGCTTTTTGGACACCATATATTTT
>few|TRBJ2-5|TRBV3-1/TRBV3-2|.
CASSQLGVKWRGRDQETQYF
TGTGCCAGCAGCCAATTGGGGGTAAAGTGGAGGGGAAGGGACCAAGAGACCCAGTACTTC
>.|TRBJ1-3|TRBV7-6|.
CASSNQIWDKISGNTIYF
TGTGCCAGCAGTAACCAAATATGGGACAAAATCTCTGGAAACACCATATATTTT
>.|TRBJ1-6|TRBV28|TRBD1
CASGRQGGYSPLHF
TGTGCCAGCGGCAGACAGGGGGGTTATTCACCCCTCCACTTT
>once|TRBJ2-1|TRBV13|TRBD2
CASSKKAGRVYNEQFF
TGTGCCAGCAGCAAAAAGGCGGGGAGGGTATACAATGAGCAGTTCTTC
>.|TRBJ1-6|TRBV2|.
CASSLRDGGNSPLHF
TGTGCCAGCAGCCTCAGGGACGGAGGGAATTCACCCCTCCACTTT
>.|TRBJ2-1|TRBV24-1|TRBD2
CATSDFASGSGDEQFF
TGTGCCACCAGTGATTTTGCTAGCGGGAGCGGTGATGAGCAGTTCTTC
>.|TRBJ1-5|TRBV11-1|.
CASSRGSNQPQHF
TGTGCCAGCAGCCGGGGTAGCAATCAGCCCCAGCATTTT
>.|TRBJ1-3|TRBV9|.
CASSSQGPNSGNTIYF
TGTGCCAGCAGCTCACAGGGCCCAAACTCTGGAAACACCATATATTTT
>.|TRBJ1-2|TRBV5-8|.
CASSLSVIGAGYTF
TGTGCCAGCAGCTTGTCGGTTATCGGAGCTGGCTACACCTTC
>.|TRBJ2-7|TRBV7-3|.
CASSLLGLPPNEQYF
TGTGCCAGCAGCTTACTGGGCCTCCCGCCCAACGAGCAGTACTTC
>.|TRBJ1-2|TRBV28|.
CASGGGAYGYTF
TGTGCCAGCGGCGGCGGGGCCTATGGCTACACCTTC
>.|TRBJ2-2|TRBV4-1|.
CASSQEGGQGANTGELFF
TGCGCCAGCAGCCAAGAAGGAGGGCAGGGGGCGAACACCGGGGAGCTGTTTTTT
>.|TRBJ2-7|TRBV6-6|.
CASSYVRDEQYF
TGTGCCAGCAGTTACGTACGAGACGAGCAGTACTTC
>.|TRBJ1-5|TRBV23-1|.
CASSQSRRNLIRGELSQPQHF
TGCGCCAGCAGTCAATCGCGGAGAAACTTAATTCGGGGAGAGTTGAGTCAGCCCCAGCATTTT
>.|TRBJ2-7|TRBV28|.
CASSLRFYEQYF
TGTGCCAGCAGTTTGAGGTTTTACGAGCAGTACTTC
>.|TRBJ1-4|TRBV7-9|.
CASSLVIAGGTNEKLFF
TGTGCCAGCAGCTTAGTAATTGCGGGGGGAACTAATGAAAAACTGTTTTTT
>once|TRBJ1-5|TRBV7-9|.
CASSSRDSNQPQHF
TGTGCCAGCAGCTCCAGGGATAGCAATCAGCCCCAGCATTTT
>.|TRBJ1-1|TRBV6-1|.
CASSEGGLYTEAFF
TGTGCCAGCAGCGAAGGAGGGTTGTACACTGAAGCTTTCTTT